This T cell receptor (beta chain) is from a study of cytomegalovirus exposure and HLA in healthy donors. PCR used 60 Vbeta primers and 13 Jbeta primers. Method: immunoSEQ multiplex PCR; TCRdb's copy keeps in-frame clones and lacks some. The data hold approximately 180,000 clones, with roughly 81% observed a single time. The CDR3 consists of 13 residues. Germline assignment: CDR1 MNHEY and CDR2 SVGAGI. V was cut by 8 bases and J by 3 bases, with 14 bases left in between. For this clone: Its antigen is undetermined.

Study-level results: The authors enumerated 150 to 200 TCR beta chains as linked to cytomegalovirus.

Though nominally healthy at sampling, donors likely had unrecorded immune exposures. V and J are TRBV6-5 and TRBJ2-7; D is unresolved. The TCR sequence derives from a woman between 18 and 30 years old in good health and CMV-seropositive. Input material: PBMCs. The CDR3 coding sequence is TGTGCCAGCCGGCGTGAGGCAGACTACGAGCAGTACTTC. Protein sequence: CASRREADYEQYF.